The T cell receptor (beta chain) under discussion was sequenced for a study of glioma-infiltrating T cells after dendritic cell vaccination. As for the study in general: Samples are from glioblastoma patients in Phase I and II dendritic cell vaccine trials. General observations from the study: Complete blood and tumor specimen sets were limited to few patients.

Primers: 60 V beta forward and 13 J beta reverse. Generated by immunoSEQ multiplex PCR, the TCRdb table keeps only in-frame clones and is missing some. The sample has 85,000 to 100,000 clones, 81% seen once. This sample's time point: after dendritic cell vaccination, including at tumor progression/relapse. PBMC were collected before vaccination, two weeks after the third vaccination, and at progression. With respect to this clone: Its antigen is still unknown.

The clonotype originates from a human donor with glioblastoma. The specimen comprised blood, sampled after dendritic cell vaccination.

The CDR3 loop reads CASSLVSGRVGGTEAFF. CDR3 nucleotide sequence: TGTGCCAGCAGCTTAGTATCTGGTCGGGTGGGGGGGACTGAAGCTTTCTTT. The chain carries TRBV7-8 and TRBJ1-1; D is possibly TRBD1 (5 bases). Germline values: CDR1 SGHVS, CDR2 FQNEAQ. Between the trimmed V and J ends, which lost 1 base and 5 bases, there was a span of 20 bases. CDR3 length: 17 amino acids.